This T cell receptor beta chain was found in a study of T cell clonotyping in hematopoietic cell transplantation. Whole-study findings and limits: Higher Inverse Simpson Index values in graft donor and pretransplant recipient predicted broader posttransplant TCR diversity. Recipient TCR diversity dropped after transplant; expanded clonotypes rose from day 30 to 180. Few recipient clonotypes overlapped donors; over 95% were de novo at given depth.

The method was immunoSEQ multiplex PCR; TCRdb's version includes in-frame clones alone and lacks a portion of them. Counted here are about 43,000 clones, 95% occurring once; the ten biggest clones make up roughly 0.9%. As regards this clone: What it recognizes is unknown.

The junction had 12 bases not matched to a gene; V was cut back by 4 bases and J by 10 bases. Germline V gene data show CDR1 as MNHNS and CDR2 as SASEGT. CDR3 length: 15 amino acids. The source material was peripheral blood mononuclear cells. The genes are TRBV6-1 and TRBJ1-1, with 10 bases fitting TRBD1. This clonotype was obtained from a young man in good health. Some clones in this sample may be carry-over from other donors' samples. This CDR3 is CASSGTGTGASGAFF. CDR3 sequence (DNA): TGTGCCAGCAGTGGAACCGGGACAGGGGCCTCCGGAGCTTTCTTT.